Given below is one TCR beta chain in context. The antigen is not known. The sample belongs to a study of cytomegalovirus exposure and HLA in healthy donors. At the level of the study: Per a later analysis, the roughly 690 first-cohort and some 110 validation repertoires shared one platform.

Study-wide findings and caveats: A subsequent analysis found that TCR clusters from the first cohort also tended to co-occur in the approximately 130 validation repertoires, with approximately 94% of cluster scores above 0. Reports showed the classifier diagnosing cytomegalovirus status with high specificity and sensitivity. In vitro, three CMV-associated chains proved specific for CMV antigens.

Sequencing used immunoSEQ multiplex PCR; TCRdb keeps in-frame clones, though not all of them. The repertoire holds approximately 120,000 clones, around nine tenths seen once, with approximately 2% in the top ten. There are 16 residues in the CDR3. Looked up from germline, CDR1 is MNHEY and CDR2 is SVGAGI. Trimming at V came to 2 bases and at J to 5 bases, leaving 6 bases not matched to a gene. Material: PBMCs. The sequence was obtained from a woman aged 18-29 years in good health and CMV-seronegative. The chain couples TRBV6-5 to TRBJ2-2; 9 positions match TRBD1. CDR3 sequence reads: CASSYTYRGPTGELFF. The CDR3 DNA sequence: TGTGCCAGCAGTTACACCTACAGGGGGCCGACCGGGGAGCTGTTTTTT.